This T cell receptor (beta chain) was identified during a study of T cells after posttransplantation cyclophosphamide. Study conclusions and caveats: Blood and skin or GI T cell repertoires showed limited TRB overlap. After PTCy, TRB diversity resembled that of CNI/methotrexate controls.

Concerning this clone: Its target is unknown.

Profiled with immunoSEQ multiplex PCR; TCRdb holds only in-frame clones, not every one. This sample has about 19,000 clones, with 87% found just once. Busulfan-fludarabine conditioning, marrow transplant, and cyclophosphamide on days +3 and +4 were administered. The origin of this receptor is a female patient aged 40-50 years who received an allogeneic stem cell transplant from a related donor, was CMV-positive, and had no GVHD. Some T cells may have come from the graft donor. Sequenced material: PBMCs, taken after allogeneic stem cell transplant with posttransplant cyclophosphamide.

The CDR3 spells CASSAFRGSGANVLTF. The CDR3 DNA follows: TGTGCCAGTAGTGCGTTCAGGGGCTCCGGGGCCAACGTCCTGACTTTC. This chain uses TRBV19 with TRBJ2-6; the D gene is possibly TRBD1 (6 bases). Germline-derived CDR1 and CDR2 are LNHDA and SQIVND (reference sequence). V lost 5 bases to trimming and J lost 4 bases, with 15 bases between them. There are 16 residues in the CDR3.